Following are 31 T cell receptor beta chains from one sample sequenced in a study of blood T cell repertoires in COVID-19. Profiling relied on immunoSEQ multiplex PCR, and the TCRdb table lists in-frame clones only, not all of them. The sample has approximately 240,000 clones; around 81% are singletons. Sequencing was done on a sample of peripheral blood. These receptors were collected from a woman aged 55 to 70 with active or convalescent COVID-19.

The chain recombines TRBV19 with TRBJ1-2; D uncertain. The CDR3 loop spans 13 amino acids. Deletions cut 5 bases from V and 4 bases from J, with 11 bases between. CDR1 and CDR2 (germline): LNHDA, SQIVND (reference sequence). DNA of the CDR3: TGTGCCAGTAGTCCAGGTGAAGGCTATGGCTACACCTTC. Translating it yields CASSPGEGYGYTF.

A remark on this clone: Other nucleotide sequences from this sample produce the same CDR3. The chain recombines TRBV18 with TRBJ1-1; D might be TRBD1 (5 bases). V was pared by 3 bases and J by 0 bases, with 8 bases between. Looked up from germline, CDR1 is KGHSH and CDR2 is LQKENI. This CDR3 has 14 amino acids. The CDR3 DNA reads TGTGCCAGCTCACCGGGGGGTTTGAACACTGAAGCTTTCTTT. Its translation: CASSPGGLNTEAFF.

In DNA form, the CDR3 reads TGCGCCAGCAGCTTGGCGGGTCTAGCGGGGGGCATTATCCACGAGCAGTACGTC. Translation: CASSLAGLAGGIIHEQYV. The chain combines TRBV5-1 with TRBJ2-7; 11 nucleotides line up with TRBD2. The junction had 13 bases not matched to a gene; V was cut back by 0 bases and J by 5 bases. Germline-derived CDR1 and CDR2 are SGHRS and YFSETQ. The CDR3 runs 18 residues.

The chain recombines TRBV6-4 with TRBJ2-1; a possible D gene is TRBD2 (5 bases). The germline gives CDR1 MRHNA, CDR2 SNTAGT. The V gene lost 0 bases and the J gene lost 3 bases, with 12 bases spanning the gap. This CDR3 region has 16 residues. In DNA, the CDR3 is TGTGCCAGCAGTGACTCTGGGCGGGCCGACTACAATGAGCAGTTCTTC. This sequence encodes CASSDSGRADYNEQFF.

The CDR3 region has the DNA TGTGCCACCAGCCGCGGTTTTGAAGCTTTCTTT. Translation: CATSRGFEAFF. V is TRBV15 and J is TRBJ1-1; D gene ambiguous. Germline V CDR1 and CDR2: LNHNV, YYDKDF (reference sequence). V lost 5 bases to trimming and J lost 7 bases, with 8 bases between them. This CDR3 region has 11 residues.

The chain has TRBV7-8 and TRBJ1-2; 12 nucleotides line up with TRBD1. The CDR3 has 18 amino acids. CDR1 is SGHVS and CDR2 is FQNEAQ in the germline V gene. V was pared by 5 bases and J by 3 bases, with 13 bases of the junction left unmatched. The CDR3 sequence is CASSRRDRGRRGYYGYTF. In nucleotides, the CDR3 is TGTGCCAGCAGCCGCAGGGACAGGGGGCGCAGAGGATACTATGGCTACACCTTC.

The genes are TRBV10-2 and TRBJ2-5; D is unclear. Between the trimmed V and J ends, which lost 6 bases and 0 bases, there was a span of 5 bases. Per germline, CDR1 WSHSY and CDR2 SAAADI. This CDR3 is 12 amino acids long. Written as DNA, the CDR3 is TGCGCCAGCAGCGGGTACCAAGAGACCCAGTACTTC. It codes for CASSGYQETQYF.

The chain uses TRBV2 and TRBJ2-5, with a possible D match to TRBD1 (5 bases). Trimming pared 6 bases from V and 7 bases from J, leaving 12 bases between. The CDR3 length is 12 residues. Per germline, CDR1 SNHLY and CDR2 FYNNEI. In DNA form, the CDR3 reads TGTGCCAGCAGCCCTGAAAGGGGGACCCAGTACTTC. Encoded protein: CASSPERGTQYF.

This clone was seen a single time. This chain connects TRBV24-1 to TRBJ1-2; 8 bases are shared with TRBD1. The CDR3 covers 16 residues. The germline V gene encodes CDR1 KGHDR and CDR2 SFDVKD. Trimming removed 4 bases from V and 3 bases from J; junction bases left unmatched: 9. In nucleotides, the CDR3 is TGTGCCACCAGTGAAACCGGGACAGGTAATCACTATGGCTACACCTTC. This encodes CATSETGTGNHYGYTF.

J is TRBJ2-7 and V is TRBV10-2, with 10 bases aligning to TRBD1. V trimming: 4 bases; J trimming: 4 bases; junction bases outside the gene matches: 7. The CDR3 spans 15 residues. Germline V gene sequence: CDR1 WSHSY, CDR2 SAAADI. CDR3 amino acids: CASSVFRQGAYEQYF. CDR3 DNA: TGCGCCAGCAGTGTATTCCGACAGGGGGCTTACGAGCAGTACTTC.

CDR3 loop: CASSSGGTGANVLTF. The DNA for the CDR3 is TGTGCCAGCAGTTCGGGGGGAACTGGGGCCAACGTCCTGACTTTC. This rearrangement joins TRBV27 to TRBJ2-6, with TRBD2 matching 7 bases. With 4 bases clipped from V and 2 bases from J, the junction kept 2 bases outside the gene matches. In germline, CDR1 is MNHEY, CDR2 SMNVEV (reference sequence). The CDR3 is 15 residues long.

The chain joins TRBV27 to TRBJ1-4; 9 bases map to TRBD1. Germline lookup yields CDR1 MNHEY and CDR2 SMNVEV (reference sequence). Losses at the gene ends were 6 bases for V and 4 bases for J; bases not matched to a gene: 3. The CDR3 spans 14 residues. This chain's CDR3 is CASRMTGGNEKLFF. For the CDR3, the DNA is TGTGCCAGCAGAATGACAGGGGGTAATGAAAAACTGTTTTTT.

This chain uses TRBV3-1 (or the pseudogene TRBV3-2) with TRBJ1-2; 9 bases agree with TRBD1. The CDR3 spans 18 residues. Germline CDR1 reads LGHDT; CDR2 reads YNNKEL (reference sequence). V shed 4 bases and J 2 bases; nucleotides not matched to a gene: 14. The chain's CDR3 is CASSPTGDRVSLNYGYTF. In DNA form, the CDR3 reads TGTGCCAGCAGCCCCACCGGGGACAGGGTTTCTTTAAACTATGGCTACACCTTC.

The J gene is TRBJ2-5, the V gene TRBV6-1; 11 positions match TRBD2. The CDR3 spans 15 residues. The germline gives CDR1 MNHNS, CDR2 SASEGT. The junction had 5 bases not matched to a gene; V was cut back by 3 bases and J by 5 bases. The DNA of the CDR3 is TGTGCCAGCAGTGAGCTAGCGGGGGGTAGGGAGACCCAGTACTTC. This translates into CASSELAGGRETQYF.

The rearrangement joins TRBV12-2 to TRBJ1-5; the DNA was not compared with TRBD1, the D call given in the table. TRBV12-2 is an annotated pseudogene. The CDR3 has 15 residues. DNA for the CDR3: TGTGCAAGTCGCCCACAAGACAGGGGTAATCAGCCCCAGCATTTT. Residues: CASRPQDRGNQPQHF.

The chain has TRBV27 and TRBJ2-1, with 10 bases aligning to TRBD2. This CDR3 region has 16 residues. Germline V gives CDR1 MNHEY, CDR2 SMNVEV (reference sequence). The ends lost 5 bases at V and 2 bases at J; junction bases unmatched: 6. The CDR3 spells CASSGLAGAPYNEQFF. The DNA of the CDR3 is TGTGCCAGCAGTGGGCTAGCGGGAGCGCCCTACAATGAGCAGTTCTTC.

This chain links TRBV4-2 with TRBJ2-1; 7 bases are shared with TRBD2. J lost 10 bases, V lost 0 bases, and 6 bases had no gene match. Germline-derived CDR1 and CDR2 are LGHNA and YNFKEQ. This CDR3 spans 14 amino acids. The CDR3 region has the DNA TGTGCCAGCAGCCAAGATGGGGGGGATGGGGAGCAGTTCTTC. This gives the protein CASSQDGGDGEQFF.

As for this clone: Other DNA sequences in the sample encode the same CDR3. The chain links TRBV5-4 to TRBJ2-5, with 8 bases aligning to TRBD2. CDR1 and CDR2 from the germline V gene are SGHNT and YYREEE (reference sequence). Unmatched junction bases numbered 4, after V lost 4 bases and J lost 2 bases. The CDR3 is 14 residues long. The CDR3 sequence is CASSLAGVQETQYF. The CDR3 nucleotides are TGTGCCAGCAGCCTAGCGGGCGTACAAGAGACCCAGTACTTC. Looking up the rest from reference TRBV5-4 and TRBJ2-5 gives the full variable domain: ETGVTQSPTHLIKTRGQQVTLRCSSQSGHNTVSWYQQALGQGPQFIFQYYREEENGRGNFPPRFSGLQFPNYSSELNVNALELDDSALYLCASSLAGVQETQYFGPGTRLLVL.

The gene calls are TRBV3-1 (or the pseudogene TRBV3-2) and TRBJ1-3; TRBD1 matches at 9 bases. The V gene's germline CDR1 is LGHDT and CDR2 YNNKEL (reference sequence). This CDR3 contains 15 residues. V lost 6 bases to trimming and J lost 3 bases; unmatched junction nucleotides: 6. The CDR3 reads CASSRTGERGNTIYF. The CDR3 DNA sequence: TGTGCCAGCAGTCGGACAGGGGAACGTGGAAACACCATATATTTT.

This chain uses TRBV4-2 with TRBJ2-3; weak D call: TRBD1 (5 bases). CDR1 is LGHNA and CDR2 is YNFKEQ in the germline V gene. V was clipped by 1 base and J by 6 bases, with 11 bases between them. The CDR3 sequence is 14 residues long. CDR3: CASSQGNAGDTQYF. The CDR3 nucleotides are TGTGCCAGCAGCCAAGGTAATGCAGGGGATACGCAGTATTTT.

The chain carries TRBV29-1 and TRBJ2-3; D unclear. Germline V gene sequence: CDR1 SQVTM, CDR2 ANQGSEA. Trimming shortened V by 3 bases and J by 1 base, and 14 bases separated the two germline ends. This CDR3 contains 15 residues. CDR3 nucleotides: TGCAGCGTTGAGAGGTCCGTGTATGGCACAGATACGCAGTATTTT. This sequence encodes CSVERSVYGTDTQYF.

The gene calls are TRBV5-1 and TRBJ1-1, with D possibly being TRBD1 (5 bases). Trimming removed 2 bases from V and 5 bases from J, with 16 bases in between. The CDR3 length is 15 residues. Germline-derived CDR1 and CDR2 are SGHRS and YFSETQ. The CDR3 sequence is CASSLTAGIQTEAFF. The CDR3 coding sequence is TGCGCCAGCAGCTTAACCGCAGGGATCCAGACTGAAGCTTTCTTT.

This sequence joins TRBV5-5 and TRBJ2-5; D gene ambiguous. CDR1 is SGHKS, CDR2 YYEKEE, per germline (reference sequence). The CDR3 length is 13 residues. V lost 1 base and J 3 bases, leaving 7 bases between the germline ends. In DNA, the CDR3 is TGTGCCAGCAGCTTGTGGCAAGAAGAGACCCAGTACTTC. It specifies CASSLWQEETQYF.

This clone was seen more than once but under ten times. CDR3 nucleotides: TGTGCCAGCAGCAAGGGAGCGGGATGGGGAGATACGCAGTATTTT. This encodes CASSKGAGWGDTQYF. V usage is TRBV7-9 and J usage is TRBJ2-3, with 7 bases fitting TRBD2. Trimming cost V 5 bases and J 5 bases; bases outside gene matches: 10. The CDR3 runs 15 residues. Germline V gene data show CDR1 as SEHNR and CDR2 as FQNEAQ (reference sequence).

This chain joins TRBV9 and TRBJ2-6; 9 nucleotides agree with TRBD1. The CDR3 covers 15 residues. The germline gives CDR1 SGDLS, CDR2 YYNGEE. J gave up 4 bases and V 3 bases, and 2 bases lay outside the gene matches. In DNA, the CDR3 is TGTGCCAGCAGCGACAGGGGGCCCGGGGCCAACGTCCTGACTTTC. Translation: CASSDRGPGANVLTF.

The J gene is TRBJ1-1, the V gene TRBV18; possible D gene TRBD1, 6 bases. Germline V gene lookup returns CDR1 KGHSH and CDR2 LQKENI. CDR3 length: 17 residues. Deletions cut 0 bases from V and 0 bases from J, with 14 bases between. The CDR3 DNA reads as TGTGCCAGCTCACCACCCGGGACACCCGAGATGAACACTGAAGCTTTCTTT. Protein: CASSPPGTPEMNTEAFF.

CDR3: CASSLRRGQETQYF. CDR3 bases: TGTGCCAGCAGTTTGCGGCGGGGCCAAGAGACCCAGTACTTC. The rearrangement links TRBV28 to TRBJ2-5; D is possibly TRBD2 (6 bases). In germline, CDR1 is MDHEN, CDR2 SYDVKM. The ends were cut back, 3 bases at V and 1 base at J, with 9 bases in the middle. The CDR3 spans 14 residues.

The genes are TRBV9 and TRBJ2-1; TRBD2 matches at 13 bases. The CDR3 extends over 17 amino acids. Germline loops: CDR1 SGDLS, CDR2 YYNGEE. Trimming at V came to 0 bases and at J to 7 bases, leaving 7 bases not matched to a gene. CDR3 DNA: TGTGCCAGCAGCGTAGAACTAGCGGGAGGGCCGAGGAATGAGCAGTTCTTC. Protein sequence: CASSVELAGGPRNEQFF. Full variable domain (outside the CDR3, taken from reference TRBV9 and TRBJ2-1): DSGVTQTPKHLITATGQRVTLRCSPRSGDLSVYWYQQSLDQGLQFLIQYYNGEERAKGNILERFSAQQFPDLHSELNLSSLELGDSALYFCASSVELAGGPRNEQFFGPGTRLTVL.

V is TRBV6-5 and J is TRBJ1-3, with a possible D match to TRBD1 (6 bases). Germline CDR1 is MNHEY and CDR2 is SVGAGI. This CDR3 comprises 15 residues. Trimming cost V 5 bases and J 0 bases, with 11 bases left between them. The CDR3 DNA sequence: TGTGCCAGCAGTCAAACAGGGATCTCTGGAAACACCATATATTTT. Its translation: CASSQTGISGNTIYF.

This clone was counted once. The DNA of the CDR3 is TGTGCCAGCAGCGGAGCCGTCTGGACTGAAGCTTTCTTT. It specifies CASSGAVWTEAFF. The chain joins TRBV2 to TRBJ1-1; D uncertain. V lost 6 bases and J lost 5, with 13 bases in between. CDR3 length: 13 amino acids. Germline CDR1 is SNHLY and CDR2 is FYNNEI.

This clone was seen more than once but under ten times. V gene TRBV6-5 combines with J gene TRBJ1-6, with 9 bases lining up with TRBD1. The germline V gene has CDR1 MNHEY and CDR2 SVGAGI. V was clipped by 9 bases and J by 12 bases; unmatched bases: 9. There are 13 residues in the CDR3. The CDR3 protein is CASSPGQGLPLHF. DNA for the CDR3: TGTGCCAGTTCCCCGGGACAGGGTTTACCCCTCCACTTT.